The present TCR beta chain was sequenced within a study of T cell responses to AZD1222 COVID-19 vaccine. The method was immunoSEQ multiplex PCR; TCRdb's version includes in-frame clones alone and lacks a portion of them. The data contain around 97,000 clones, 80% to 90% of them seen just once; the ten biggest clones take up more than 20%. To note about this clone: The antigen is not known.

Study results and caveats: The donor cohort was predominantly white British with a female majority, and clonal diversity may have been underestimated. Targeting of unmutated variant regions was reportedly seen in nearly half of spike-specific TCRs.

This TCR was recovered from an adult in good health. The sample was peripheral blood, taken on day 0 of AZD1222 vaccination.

This CDR3 is CASSRSAGSRETQYF. Here the CDR3 DNA reads TGTGCCAGTAGTCGTTCGGCAGGGTCACGGGAGACCCAGTACTTC. The genes are TRBV19 and TRBJ2-5, with D perhaps TRBD1 (5 bases). Germline V CDR1 and CDR2: LNHDA, SQIVND (reference sequence). The CDR3 is made up of 15 amino acids. V lost 5 bases to trimming and J lost 5 bases, with 18 bases between them. Based on the CDR3 plus reference TRBV19 and TRBJ2-5, the full variable domain is DGGITQSPKYLFRKEGQNVTLSCEQNLNHDAMYWYRQDPGQGLRLIYYSQIVNDFQKGDIAEGYSVSREKKESFPLTVTSAQKNPTAFYLCASSRSAGSRETQYFGPGTRLLVL.